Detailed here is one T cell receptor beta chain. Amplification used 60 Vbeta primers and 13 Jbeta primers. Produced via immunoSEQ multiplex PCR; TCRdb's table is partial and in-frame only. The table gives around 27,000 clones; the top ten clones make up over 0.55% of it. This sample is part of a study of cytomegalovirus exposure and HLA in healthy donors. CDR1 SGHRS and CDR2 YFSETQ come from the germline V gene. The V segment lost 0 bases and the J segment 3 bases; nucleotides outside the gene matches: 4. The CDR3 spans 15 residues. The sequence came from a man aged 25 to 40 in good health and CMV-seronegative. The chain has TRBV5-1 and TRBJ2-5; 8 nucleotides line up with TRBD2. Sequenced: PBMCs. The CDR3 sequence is CASSLASAGEETQYF. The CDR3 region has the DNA TGCGCCAGCAGCTTGGCCTCAGCGGGAGAAGAGACCCAGTACTTC.